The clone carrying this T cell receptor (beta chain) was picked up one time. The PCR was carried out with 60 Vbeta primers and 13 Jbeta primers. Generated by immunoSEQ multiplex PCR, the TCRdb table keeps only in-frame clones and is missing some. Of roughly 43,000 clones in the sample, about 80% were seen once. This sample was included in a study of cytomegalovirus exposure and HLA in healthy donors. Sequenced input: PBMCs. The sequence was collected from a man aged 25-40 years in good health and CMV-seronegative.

Written as DNA, the CDR3 is TGTGCCAGCCGATCCCTCACGGGTCGGAACACTGAAGCTTTCTTT. Encoded protein: CASRSLTGRNTEAFF. The V call is TRBV14, the J call TRBJ1-1; D not certain. The germline V gene has CDR1 SGHDN and CDR2 FVKESK. The CDR3 is 15 amino acids. Trimming took 8 bases from V and 1 from J, leaving 17 bases between them.